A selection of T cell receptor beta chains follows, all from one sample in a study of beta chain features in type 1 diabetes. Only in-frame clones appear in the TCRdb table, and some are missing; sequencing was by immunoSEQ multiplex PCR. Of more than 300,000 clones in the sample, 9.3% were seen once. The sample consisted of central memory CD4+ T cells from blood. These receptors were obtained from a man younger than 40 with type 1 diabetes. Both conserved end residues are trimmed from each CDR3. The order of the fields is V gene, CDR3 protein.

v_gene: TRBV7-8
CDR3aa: ASSPGGQPQH

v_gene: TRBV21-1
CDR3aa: ATKTDRVGYT

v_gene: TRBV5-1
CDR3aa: ARQEPNTEAF

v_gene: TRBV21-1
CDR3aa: AIRDRGRETQY

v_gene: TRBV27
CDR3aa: ASSLEWGRNEQF

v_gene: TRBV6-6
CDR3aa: ASRTSVGGHYEQY

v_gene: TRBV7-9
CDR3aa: ASSFDRASYEQY

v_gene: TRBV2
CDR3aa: ASSPTSGGYNEQF

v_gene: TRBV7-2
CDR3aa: ASSSDGPYGYT

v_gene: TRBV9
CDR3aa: ASSKGLTNTGELF

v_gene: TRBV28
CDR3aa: ASSFGSGVLEETQY

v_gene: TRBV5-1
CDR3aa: ASSLTSGDTQY

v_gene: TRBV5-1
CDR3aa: ASSFGQTNSPLH

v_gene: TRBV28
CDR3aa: ASTWDRASDEQY

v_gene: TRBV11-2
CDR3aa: ASSLVSGREDTEAF

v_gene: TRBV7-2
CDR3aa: ASSVLAGEYYEQY

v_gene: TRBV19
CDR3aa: ASRVEGTSNYGYT

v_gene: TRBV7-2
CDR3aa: ASSPIATNEKLF

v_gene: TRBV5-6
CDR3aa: ASSFEGTSGHQETQY

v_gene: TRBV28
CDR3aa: ASSPGGLTDTQY

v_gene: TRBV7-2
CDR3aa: ASSLFPGGNQPQH

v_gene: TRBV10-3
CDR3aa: AISENTGELF

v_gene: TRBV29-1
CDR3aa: SALATSGGDEQY

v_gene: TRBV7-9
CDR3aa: ASSTGPGYGYT

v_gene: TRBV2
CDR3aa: ASRIKGGLSGQY

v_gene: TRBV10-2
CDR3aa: ASSENGGYEQY

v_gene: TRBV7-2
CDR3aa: ASSPGQGSTDTQY

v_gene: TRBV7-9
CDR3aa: ASSSQGAEAF